These 17 T cell receptor beta chains originate from one sample sequenced in a study of blood T cell repertoires in COVID-19. Clones were read by immunoSEQ multiplex PCR, and TCRdb kept only the in-frame ones, dropping some. The sample includes 140,000 to 150,000 clones, around 83% seen only once; the top ten take 5% to 7%. Sequencing was done on a sample of PBMCs or T cells enriched from blood (not recorded which). All receptors derive from a woman aged 45-65 years who had been exposed to COVID-19.

The V gene is TRBV7-3, the J gene TRBJ2-2, with 12 nucleotides matching TRBD2. The CDR3 has 17 residues. After removal of 6 bases from V and 0 bases from J, the junction contained 5 bases not matched to a gene. Germline CDR1 SGHTA, CDR2 FQGTGA. The CDR3 coding sequence is TGTGCCAGCAGGCCGACTAGCGGGAGATCGAACACCGGGGAGCTGTTTTTT. Translating gives CASRPTSGRSNTGELFF.

This CDR3 is CASSLRTSGVYNEQFF. In DNA, the CDR3 is TGTGCCAGCAGTCTCCGCACTAGCGGGGTCTACAATGAGCAGTTCTTC. The chain uses TRBV6-4 and TRBJ2-1; 10 bases fit TRBD2. This CDR3 has 16 amino acids. Germline CDR1 reads MRHNA; CDR2 reads SNTAGT. Unmatched junction bases numbered 7, after V lost 5 bases and J lost 3 bases.

V usage is TRBV5-1 and J usage is TRBJ2-7; a possible D gene is TRBD1 (6 bases). V shed 4 bases and J shed 0 bases, with 8 bases lying between them. This CDR3 has 13 residues. Germline assignment: CDR1 SGHRS and CDR2 YFSETQ. The CDR3 region has the DNA TGCGCCAGCAGCCCGGACAGCTCCTACGAGCAGTACTTC. Protein sequence: CASSPDSSYEQYF.

This chain joins TRBV5-1 and TRBJ2-7; 8 bases align to TRBD1. Germline V gene data show CDR1 as SGHRS and CDR2 as YFSETQ. Trimming took 4 bases from V and 2 from J; bases not matched to a gene: 8. The CDR3 extends over 15 amino acids. CDR3 loop: CASSNGQGGTYEQYF. For the CDR3, the DNA is TGCGCCAGCAGCAATGGACAGGGCGGAACCTACGAGCAGTACTTC.

This clone is a singleton in its sample. V gene TRBV19 combines with J gene TRBJ1-1; D is perhaps TRBD1 (5 bases). The CDR3 loop spans 15 amino acids. Germline-derived CDR1 and CDR2 are LNHDA and SQIVND (reference sequence). Trimming stripped 7 bases from V and 0 bases from J, with 15 bases between. The CDR3 region has the DNA TGTGCCAGTAATCTTTTAGGACATATGAACACTGAAGCTTTCTTT. Translated: CASNLLGHMNTEAFF. The whole variable domain, filled in from reference TRBV19 and TRBJ1-1, reads DGGITQSPKYLFRKEGQNVTLSCEQNLNHDAMYWYRQDPGQGLRLIYYSQIVNDFQKGDIAEGYSVSREKKESFPLTVTSAQKNPTAFYLCASNLLGHMNTEAFFGQGTRLTVV.

This clone was counted once. The chain employs TRBV3-1 (or the pseudogene TRBV3-2) and TRBJ2-7, with 8 nucleotides matching TRBD2. This CDR3 is built from 16 residues. The germline V gene encodes CDR1 LGHDT and CDR2 YNNKEL (reference sequence). V lost 4 bases and J lost 4; bases outside the gene matches: 12. CDR3 residues: CASSRASGGSNYEQYF. The DNA for the CDR3 is TGTGCCAGCAGCCGGGCAAGCGGGGGCTCGAATTACGAGCAGTACTTC.

This chain's CDR3 is CASGLAGTLYEQYF. The CDR3 nucleotides are TGTGCCAGCGGGCTAGCGGGTACCCTCTACGAGCAGTACTTC. This chain uses TRBV14 with TRBJ2-7, with 8 bases matching TRBD2. V lost 8 bases and J lost 3; bases outside the gene matches: 9. The germline V gene has CDR1 SGHDN and CDR2 FVKESK. The CDR3 is 14 residues long. Combining the CDR3 with reference TRBV14 and TRBJ2-7 gives the whole variable domain EAGVTQFPSHSVIEKGQTVTLRCDPISGHDNLYWYRRVMGKEIKFLLHFVKESKQDESGMPNNRFLAERTGGTYSTLKVQPAELEDSGVYFCASGLAGTLYEQYFGPGTRLTVT.

The V call is TRBV3-1 (or the pseudogene TRBV3-2), the J call TRBJ1-1; tentatively, D is TRBD1 (5 bases). The CDR3 extends over 17 amino acids. Trimming shortened V by 1 base and J by 1 base, and 16 bases separated the two germline ends. Per the germline V gene, CDR1 is LGHDT and CDR2 is YNNKEL (reference sequence). CDR3: CASSQGFSGRRNTEAFF. CDR3 in DNA: TGTGCCAGCAGCCAAGGCTTTTCAGGGAGGCGGAACACTGAAGCTTTCTTT.

The chain combines TRBV5-4 with TRBJ1-1; 8 bases line up with TRBD1. With 3 bases clipped from V and 1 base from J, the junction kept 8 bases outside the gene matches. Germline assignment: CDR1 SGHNT and CDR2 YYREEE (reference sequence). The CDR3 sequence is 16 residues long. The CDR3 nucleotides are TGTGCCAGCAGCTCCGGCCAGGGGGCGGAGAACACTGAAGCTTTCTTT. Protein sequence: CASSSGQGAENTEAFF.

In its sample, this clone was seen a few times. This chain connects TRBV7-8 to TRBJ2-7; D is ambiguous. This CDR3 has 12 amino acids. V lost 0 bases and J 3 bases, leaving 3 bases between the germline ends. CDR1 SGHVS and CDR2 FQNEAQ come from the germline V gene. The CDR3 loop is CASSLALYEQYF. The CDR3 DNA follows: TGTGCCAGCAGCTTAGCCCTCTACGAGCAGTACTTC. Full variable domain (rest looked up from reference TRBV7-8 and TRBJ2-7): GAGVSQSPRYKVAKRGQDVALRCDPISGHVSLFWYQQALGQGPEFLTYFQNEAQLDKSGLPSDRFFAERPEGSVSTLKIQRTQQEDSAVYLCASSLALYEQYFGPGTRLTVT.

The chain combines TRBV29-1 with TRBJ2-3, with 14 bases fitting TRBD2. Germline CDR1 is SQVTM and CDR2 is ANQGSEA. Losses at the gene ends were 6 bases for V and 3 bases for J; bases not matched to a gene: 8. This CDR3 region has 16 residues. The CDR3 loop reads CSVPRLAGGYTDTQYF. The CDR3 nucleotides read TGCAGCGTCCCGCGACTAGCGGGAGGGTATACAGATACGCAGTATTTT.

The V gene is TRBV9, the J gene TRBJ1-1; D may be TRBD1 (6 bases). The germline V gene has CDR1 SGDLS and CDR2 YYNGEE. The V end lost 0 bases, the J end lost 7 bases, and 10 bases lay between the germline ends. The CDR3 has 13 residues. CDR3 sequence (DNA): TGTGCCAGCAGCGTAGTGGGGGCGAATGAAGCTTTCTTT. Translation: CASSVVGANEAFF.

The V call is TRBV6-6, the J call TRBJ2-1; 10 bases are a match to TRBD1. CDR1 and CDR2 (germline): MNHNY, SVGAGI (reference sequence). V lost 6 bases and J lost 9; bases outside the gene matches: 8. The CDR3 extends over 14 amino acids. The CDR3 loop reads CASSSGTGAGEQFF. The CDR3 DNA reads as TGTGCCAGCAGCTCAGGGACAGGGGCGGGTGAGCAGTTCTTC.

This clone was detected once. The chain recombines TRBV29-1 with TRBJ1-1, with TRBD1 matching over 7 bases. This CDR3 is built from 16 residues. J gave up 0 bases and V 3 bases, and 10 bases lay outside the gene matches. Germline-derived CDR1 and CDR2 are SQVTM and ANQGSEA. The CDR3 DNA reads as TGCAGCGTTGATGGAGTGAAGACAGGGATGAACACTGAAGCTTTCTTT. This codes for CSVDGVKTGMNTEAFF.

This chain links TRBV4-3 with TRBJ1-2; weak D call: TRBD1 (6 bases). V lost 3 bases, J lost 7 bases, and 12 bases lay in between. The germline CDR1 and CDR2 sequences are LGHNA and YSLEER. This CDR3 contains 13 residues. CDR3 DNA: TGCGCCAGCAGCCAGGCTGACAGGCGTGGCTACACCTTC. This translates into CASSQADRRGYTF.

This clone was picked up a small number of times. The V and J genes are TRBV19 and TRBJ2-3; perhaps TRBD1 as D (7 bases). Germline V lookup: CDR1 LNHDA, CDR2 SQIVND (reference sequence). V lost 7 bases to trimming and J lost 4 bases, with 21 bases between them. CDR3 length equals 16 residues. The CDR3 protein is CASMPQGGRGADTQYF. CDR3 nucleotide sequence: TGTGCCAGTATGCCCCAGGGCGGCAGGGGGGCAGATACGCAGTATTTT.

The chain is built from TRBV24-1 and TRBJ1-4; tentative D call: TRBD1 (6 bases). Germline-derived CDR1 and CDR2 are KGHDR and SFDVKD. The V end lost 5 bases, the J end lost 3 bases, and 9 bases lay between the germline ends. The CDR3 length is 14 residues. The CDR3 protein is CATSAGGPNEKLFF. CDR3 in DNA: TGTGCCACCAGTGCGGGGGGCCCTAATGAAAAACTGTTTTTT.